These T cell receptor beta chains were read from a single sample in a study. Clones were sequenced by immunoSEQ multiplex PCR, and TCRdb holds only the in-frame ones, with some missing. The data contain tens of thousands of clones, over 85% of them singletons. The source material was PBMCs. These receptors came from a man aged 35 to 55 with rheumatoid arthritis. Both conserved end residues are part of each CDR3. The order of the fields is D gene, V gene, clone size, J gene, CDR3 DNA, CDR3 protein. The D gene is left open where the match is weak. Part of the rows lack a size; the others show once, few, many or a class for expanded clones.

NA	TRBV9	once	TRBJ1-1	TGTGCCAGCAGCGACCGACCGGGACGCCCGAACACTGAAGCTTTCTTT	CASSDRPGRPNTEAFF
NA	TRBV6-6	NA	TRBJ1-6	TGTGCCAGCAGACAGGGTCGGAGCTCCTATAATTCACCCCTCCACTTT	CASRQGRSSYNSPLHF
NA	TRBV29-1	NA	TRBJ1-1	TGCAGCGGGGTGAACACTGAAGCTTTCTTT	CSGVNTEAFF
NA	TRBV27	once	TRBJ1-4	TGTGCCAGCAGTTTAGGGGGCAGGATTAATGAAAAACTGTTTTTT	CASSLGGRINEKLFF
TRBD2	TRBV27	NA	TRBJ2-1	TGTGCCAGCAGCGGGGGGAGCTCCTACAATGAGCAGTTCTTC	CASSGGSSYNEQFF
NA	TRBV29-1	NA	TRBJ2-7	TGCAGCGTTGAAGATATTAGCGACTACGAGCAGTACTTC	CSVEDISDYEQYF
TRBD1	TRBV7-2	NA	TRBJ2-5	TGTGCCAGCCGCCGGGACAGACAAGAGACCCAGTACTTC	CASRRDRQETQYF
NA	TRBV2	NA	TRBJ2-7	TGTGCCAGTACCCCGCCGGGGCAGGGTGGGAAGCCCGAGCAGTACTTC	CASTPPGQGGKPEQYF
NA	TRBV30	NA	TRBJ2-1	TGTGCCTGGTCCCCGGTGGCAGGGGTTATGAATGAGCAGTTCTTC	CAWSPVAGVMNEQFF
NA	TRBV4-1	NA	TRBJ1-4	TGCGCCAGCAGCCAAGATCGGGGGACAACTAATGAAAAACTGTTTTTT	CASSQDRGTTNEKLFF
TRBD1	TRBV18	NA	TRBJ2-2	TGTGCCAGCTCATCACGGGACAGGGCCCGGAACACCGGGGAGCTGTTTTTT	CASSSRDRARNTGELFF
TRBD1	TRBV5-8	few	TRBJ1-6	TGTGCCAGCAGTCGAACAGGGGTCCCCTATAATTCACCCCTCCACTTT	CASSRTGVPYNSPLHF
NA	TRBV30	NA	TRBJ1-5	TGTGCCTGGAGTGAGGATAGCAATCAGCCCCAGCATTTT	CAWSEDSNQPQHF
TRBD1	TRBV28	NA	TRBJ1-5	TGTGCCAGCAGTAGACAGGGGGCGAGCAATCAGCCCCAGCATTTT	CASSRQGASNQPQHF
NA	TRBV19	NA	TRBJ1-6	TGTGCCAGTAGTTACAGGGAACGGTCACCCCTCCACTTT	CASSYRERSPLHF
NA	TRBV7-3	NA	TRBJ2-1	TGTGCCAGCAGCCCGACCGGGTCCTACAATGAGCAGTTCTTC	CASSPTGSYNEQFF
TRBD1	TRBV5-5	NA	TRBJ1-5	TGTGCCAGCAGCGCCGGGACAGGGGGCTTCTATCAGCCCCAGCATTTT	CASSAGTGGFYQPQHF
NA	TRBV10-3	once	TRBJ2-7	TGTGCCATCAGACAAACCATGGGCGAGCAGTACTTC	CAIRQTMGEQYF
TRBD1	TRBV6-6	NA	TRBJ2-2	TGTGCCAGCAGTTACTCGGACAGGGGGCATTCCGGGGAGCTGTTTTTT	CASSYSDRGHSGELFF
NA	TRBV11-2	NA	TRBJ1-4	TGTGCCAGCAGTGCCAATAATGAAAAACTGTTTTTT	CASSANNEKLFF
NA	TRBV15	NA	TRBJ2-1	TGTGCCACCAGCGAGGGGGGTGGTGGTCGCCATGAGCAGTTCTTC	CATSEGGGGRHEQFF
NA	TRBV6-6	NA	TRBJ2-3	TGTGCCAGCAGGCTAGAGACGATCACAGATACGCAGTATTTT	CASRLETITDTQYF
NA	TRBV9	NA	TRBJ2-5	TGTGCCAGCAGCCCATCCGGGGAGACCCAGTACTTC	CASSPSGETQYF
NA	TRBV2	NA	TRBJ1-3	TGTGCCAGCGGAGGGAGCTCTGGAAACACCATATATTTT	CASGGSSGNTIYF
NA	TRBV28	NA	TRBJ1-1	TGTGCCAGCAGTGCCTTGGGACGGCCGAATTCGCCTGAAGCTTTCTTT	CASSALGRPNSPEAFF
TRBD1	TRBV6-5	NA	TRBJ1-1	TGTGCCAGCAGCCGTCCCGGGACAGGGTTCGGTGAAGCTTTCTTT	CASSRPGTGFGEAFF
TRBD1	TRBV29-1	NA	TRBJ1-2	TGCAGCGCTCGGACAGGGAACTATGGCTACACCTTC	CSARTGNYGYTF
NA	TRBV10-1	NA	TRBJ2-1	TGCGCCAGCAGTGAAAGGTCCAGGGCCGAGCAGTTCTTC	CASSERSRAEQFF
TRBD1	TRBV19	NA	TRBJ2-2	TGTGCCAGTAGTACGGACAGGAAACGAACCACCGGGGAGCTGTTTTTT	CASSTDRKRTTGELFF
NA	TRBV30	once	TRBJ1-1	TGTGCCTGGCATCCAGGGTGGACTGAAGCTTTCTTT	CAWHPGWTEAFF
NA	TRBV9	NA	TRBJ2-1	TGTGCCAGCAGCGTAGTTATGGTAGCGGCATACAATGAGCAGTTCTTC	CASSVVMVAAYNEQFF
TRBD1	TRBV4-3	NA	TRBJ2-7	TGCGCCAGCAGTCCCGGGACAGGGATTTCCCTCTACGAGCAGTACTTC	CASSPGTGISLYEQYF
TRBD1	TRBV3-1/TRBV3-2	NA	TRBJ2-7	TGTGCCAGCAGCCGGTCGGACAGGAGCTCCTACGAGCAGTACTTC	CASSRSDRSSYEQYF
TRBD2	TRBV3-1/TRBV3-2	once	TRBJ2-1	TGTGCCAGCAGCCAAGTGCGTGGGGGGGGGTATTCCTACAATGAGCAGTTCTTC	CASSQVRGGGYSYNEQFF
NA	TRBV19	NA	TRBJ1-1	TGTGCCAGTGGCCGGACGGGCATGAACACTGAAGCTTTCTTT	CASGRTGMNTEAFF
TRBD1	TRBV2	NA	TRBJ1-2	TGTGCCAGTACAGGGGGGAGTAACTATGGCTACACCTTC	CASTGGSNYGYTF
TRBD1	TRBV15	NA	TRBJ2-7	TGTGCCACCAGCCGCCCGGGACAGGGTCTCCACGAGCAGTACTTC	CATSRPGQGLHEQYF
NA	TRBV6-5	NA	TRBJ2-1	TGTGCCAGCAGTTTAGGACAGTTCTACTCCTACAATGAGCAGTTCTTC	CASSLGQFYSYNEQFF
NA	TRBV7-8	few	TRBJ1-5	TGTGCCACCGGGCGGGGAAGCAATCAGCCCCAGCATTTT	CATGRGSNQPQHF
NA	TRBV20-1	NA	TRBJ2-7	TGCAGTGCTAGTACGCAGTCCTACTCCTACGAGCAGTACTTC	CSASTQSYSYEQYF
TRBD2	TRBV11-2	NA	TRBJ2-1	TGTGCCAGCATTCTTAGCGGGAGTACCCATGAGCAGTTCTTC	CASILSGSTHEQFF
TRBD1	TRBV5-4	NA	TRBJ1-2	TGTGCCAGCAGCCCCGACCTTGGGACAGGGCCCAAATATGGCTACACCTTC	CASSPDLGTGPKYGYTF
NA	TRBV6-5	NA	TRBJ1-1	TGTGCCAGCAGTTATAGTAGGAACACTGAAGCTTTCTTT	CASSYSRNTEAFF
NA	TRBV3-1/TRBV3-2	NA	TRBJ2-2	TGTGCCAGCAGCCAAGTCAACAGAAACACCGGGGAGCTGTTTTTT	CASSQVNRNTGELFF
NA	TRBV27	NA	TRBJ1-5	TGTGCCAGCAGTTTATACCCCCTCTCAGGGTATAGCAATCAGCCCCAGCATTTT	CASSLYPLSGYSNQPQHF
NA	TRBV29-1	NA	TRBJ1-5	TGCAGCGTGGCAGGGGAAGCGGGCAATCAGCCCCAGCATTTT	CSVAGEAGNQPQHF
TRBD2	TRBV28	once	TRBJ2-3	TGTGCCAGCACCAACGGGGGCGGGAGGACAGATACGCAGTATTTT	CASTNGGGRTDTQYF
NA	TRBV5-4	NA	TRBJ1-2	TGTGCCAGCAGCTTGACGGGCGGGAGCTATGGCTACACCTTC	CASSLTGGSYGYTF
TRBD1	TRBV4-1	NA	TRBJ1-4	TGCGCCAGCAGTCAACGGCAGGGGGATGTTGGTAATGAAAAACTGTTTTTT	CASSQRQGDVGNEKLFF
TRBD1	TRBV7-9	NA	TRBJ1-3	TGTGCCAGCAGCTCCACAGGGGCAACTGGAAACACCATATATTTT	CASSSTGATGNTIYF
NA	TRBV12-3/TRBV12-4	NA	TRBJ2-2	TGTGCCAGCCTGGAGCCCACCGGGGAGCTGTTTTTT	CASLEPTGELFF